This T cell receptor beta chain was recovered during a study of blood T cell repertoires in COVID-19. The V gene's germline CDR1 is SNHLY and CDR2 FYNNEI. Trimming cost V 11 bases and J 0 bases, with 14 bases left between them. The CDR3 spans 13 residues. The method was immunoSEQ multiplex PCR; TCRdb's version includes in-frame clones alone and lacks a portion of them. The data show under 400,000 clones, around 89% seen once. This chain connects TRBV2 to TRBJ2-7; D may be TRBD2 (6 bases). The sequence was collected from a man between 18 and 35 years old with active or convalescent COVID-19. The specimen sequenced was peripheral blood. This CDR3 is CACVPGSSYEQYF. CDR3 DNA: TGTGCCTGCGTCCCCGGGAGCTCCTACGAGCAGTACTTC.